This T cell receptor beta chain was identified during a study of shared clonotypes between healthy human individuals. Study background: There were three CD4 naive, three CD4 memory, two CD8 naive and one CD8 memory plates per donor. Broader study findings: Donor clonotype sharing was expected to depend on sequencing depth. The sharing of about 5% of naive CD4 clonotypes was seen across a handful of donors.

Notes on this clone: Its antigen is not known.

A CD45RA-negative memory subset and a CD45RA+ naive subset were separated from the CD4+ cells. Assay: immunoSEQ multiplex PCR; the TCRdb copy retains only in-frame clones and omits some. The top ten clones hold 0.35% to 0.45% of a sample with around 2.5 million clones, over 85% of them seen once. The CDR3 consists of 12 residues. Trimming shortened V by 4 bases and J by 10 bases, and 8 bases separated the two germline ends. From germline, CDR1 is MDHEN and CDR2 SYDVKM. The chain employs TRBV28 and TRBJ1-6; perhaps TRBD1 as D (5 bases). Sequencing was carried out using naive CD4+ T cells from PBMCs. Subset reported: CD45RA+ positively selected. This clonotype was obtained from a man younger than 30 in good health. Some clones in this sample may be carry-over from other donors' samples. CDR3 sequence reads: CASSWGQSPLHF. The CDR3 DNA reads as TGTGCCAGCAGTTGGGGCCAGTCACCCCTCCACTTT.